The 22 T cell receptor beta chains below come from one sample, sequenced in a study of cytomegalovirus exposure and HLA in healthy donors. The PCR was carried out with 60 Vbeta primers and 13 Jbeta primers. The data were produced by immunoSEQ multiplex PCR, yet TCRdb's version contains in-frame clones alone and is incomplete. This table holds about 200,000 clones, 82% found once. The sample was PBMCs. The receptors originated from a boy aged 2 to 9 in good health and CMV-seronegative.

The rearrangement links TRBV5-1 to TRBJ2-7; the match to TRBD2 covers 8 bases. The CDR3 contains 14 residues. Germline-derived CDR1 and CDR2 are SGHRS and YFSETQ. V shed 3 bases and J 5 bases; nucleotides not matched to a gene: 7. The CDR3 DNA reads TGCGCCAGCAGCTCGACTGCGGGAGGCGACGAGCAGTACTTC. Amino acid sequence: CASSSTAGGDEQYF.

This clone was seen a handful of times. The chain recombines TRBV19 with TRBJ1-5; 7 nucleotides align to TRBD1. The CDR3 runs 16 residues. The germline CDR1 and CDR2 sequences are LNHDA and SQIVND (reference sequence). V shed 3 bases, J shed 2 bases, and the junction held 7 bases outside the gene matches. CDR3 loop: CASSIEGAGGNQPQHF. The CDR3 DNA reads as TGTGCCAGTAGTATCGAGGGGGCAGGCGGCAATCAGCCCCAGCATTTT.

The chain links TRBV6-5 to TRBJ2-1; TRBD1 matches at 7 bases. The CDR3 runs to 11 residues. Germline assignment: CDR1 MNHEY and CDR2 SVGAGI. V was pared by 6 bases and J by 13 bases, with 6 bases of the junction left unmatched. The CDR3 reads CASRWDRKQFF. CDR3 in DNA: TGTGCCAGCAGGTGGGACAGAAAACAGTTCTTC.

CDR3 DNA sequence: TGTGCCAGCAGCTTGCGGGACGGAGGCGGGAACGAGCAGTACTTC. Its translation is CASSLRDGGGNEQYF. The chain employs TRBV5-4 and TRBJ2-7; weak D call: TRBD2 (6 bases). The CDR3 is 15 residues long. Germline CDR1 SGHNT, CDR2 YYREEE (reference sequence). V dropped 1 base and J dropped 5 bases, with 16 bases sitting between them.

This chain connects TRBV30 to TRBJ2-7; 7 nucleotides agree with TRBD1. Germline CDR1 is GTSNPN and CDR2 is SVGIG (reference sequence). The trim removed 1 base at V and 0 bases at J, leaving 6 bases unmatched. CDR3 size: 15 residues. The CDR3 bases are TGTGCCTGGAGTGACCCCCGGGACAGCTCCTACGAGCAGTACTTC. Protein sequence: CAWSDPRDSSYEQYF.

This clone turned up a few times. The chain joins TRBV5-6 to TRBJ2-3, with 11 bases that match TRBD2. Germline lookup yields CDR1 SGHDT and CDR2 YYEEEE. J was trimmed by 11 bases and V by 4 bases; bases with no gene match: 15. The CDR3 sequence is 16 residues long. Here the CDR3 reads CASSLQGLAEAGGQYF. CDR3 DNA: TGTGCCAGCAGCCTACAGGGACTAGCGGAAGCCGGGGGGCAGTATTTT.

The V gene is TRBV4-3, the J gene TRBJ2-7, with 7 bases lining up with TRBD1. V dropped 2 bases and J dropped 7; count of bases not matched to a gene: 8. Germline CDR1 LGHNA, CDR2 YSLEER. The CDR3 is 14 residues long. The CDR3 loop reads CASSQWGSGGEQYF. The CDR3 DNA reads TGCGCCAGCAGCCAATGGGGCTCAGGGGGTGAGCAGTACTTC.

The V and J genes are TRBV7-3 and TRBJ2-3; weak D call: TRBD2 (6 bases). The CDR3 consists of 14 residues. V lost 2 bases and J lost 2, with 8 bases in between. Germline V gene sequence: CDR1 SGHTA, CDR2 FQGTGA. As DNA, the CDR3 is TGTGCCAGCAGCTTAGGCGGGGTCACAGATACGCAGTATTTT. This sequence encodes CASSLGGVTDTQYF.

A few counts support this clone. V and J are TRBV5-5 and TRBJ2-1; TRBD2 might be the D (5 bases). Trimming took off 4 bases at V and 0 bases at J, with 11 bases between the two ends. This CDR3 is built from 15 residues. The germline V gene has CDR1 SGHKS and CDR2 YYEKEE (reference sequence). The DNA for the CDR3 is TGTGCCAGCAGCCTTGCCGGGGACTCCTACAATGAGCAGTTCTTC. This encodes CASSLAGDSYNEQFF.

The chain recombines TRBV4-1 with TRBJ1-4; D remains ambiguous. From germline, CDR1 is MGHRA and CDR2 YSYEKL. V lost 1 base and J lost 8, with 8 bases in between. The CDR3 loop spans 13 amino acids. The CDR3 reads CASSQAPFEKLFF. The CDR3 DNA reads TGCGCCAGCAGCCAAGCCCCTTTCGAAAAACTGTTTTTT.

The V and J genes are TRBV7-2 and TRBJ2-2; tentatively, D is TRBD2 (7 bases). The germline V and J ends were trimmed by 8 bases and 4 bases, with 11 bases remaining between them. CDR1 is SGHTA and CDR2 is FQGNSA in the germline V gene. The CDR3 is made up of 13 amino acids. CDR3 sequence (DNA): TGTGCCAGCCAGGCGGGGGCCACCGGGGAGCTGTTTTTT. Translating it yields CASQAGATGELFF.

The gene calls are TRBV19 and TRBJ2-5, with 8 bases that match TRBD1. V lost 8 bases, J lost 1 base, and 18 bases stayed unmatched. This CDR3 spans 18 amino acids. From germline, CDR1 is LNHDA and CDR2 SQIVND (reference sequence). Here the CDR3 DNA reads TGTGCCAGTTCTGGACAGGGAAGCCCCTCTAGGTCCCAAGAGACCCAGTACTTC. Translated, it gives CASSGQGSPSRSQETQYF.

V gene TRBV6-5 combines with J gene TRBJ1-2, with D tentatively TRBD1 (6 bases). Between the trimmed V and J ends, which lost 6 bases and 8 bases, there was a span of 19 bases. The CDR3 consists of 14 residues. The germline V gene has CDR1 MNHEY and CDR2 SVGAGI. The chain's CDR3 is CASSMSGASNGYTF. Written as DNA, the CDR3 is TGTGCCAGCAGCATGTCAGGGGCGAGTAACGGCTACACCTTC.

CDR3 nucleotide sequence: TGCGCCAGCAGCTTGGCGTTGCCGAACACAGGGAAAGGGCTTGATTCACCCCTCCACTTT. The encoded protein is CASSLALPNTGKGLDSPLHF. This sequence joins TRBV5-1 and TRBJ1-6; TRBD1 is a possible D gene (6 bases). Germline CDR1 and CDR2: SGHRS and YFSETQ. There are 20 residues in the CDR3. V was pared by 0 bases and J by 8 bases, with 27 bases between.

Concerning this clone itself: The same CDR3 can be traced to other DNA sequences in this sample. The chain combines TRBV5-4 with TRBJ2-1; 9 nucleotides line up with TRBD2. The CDR3 extends over 15 amino acids. With 2 bases clipped from V and 6 bases from J, the junction kept 6 bases outside the gene matches. From germline, CDR1 is SGHNT and CDR2 YYREEE (reference sequence). The CDR3 DNA is TGTGCCAGCAGCTTAGAAAGCGGGGGGTTCAATGAGCAGTTCTTC. Residues: CASSLESGGFNEQFF.

The chain carries TRBV5-1 and TRBJ1-6; D possibly corresponds to TRBD1 (6 bases). CDR1 and CDR2 (germline): SGHRS, YFSETQ. Trimming shortened V by 0 bases and J by 8 bases, and 9 bases separated the two germline ends. There are 14 residues in the CDR3. The CDR3 reads CASSLVAGDSPLHF. Here the CDR3 DNA reads TGCGCCAGCAGCTTGGTGGCAGGGGATTCACCCCTCCACTTT.

Here the CDR3 reads CASSFTRTGGGDTQYF. The CDR3 nucleotides read TGTGCCAGCAGTTTTACTCGGACTGGCGGTGGGGATACGCAGTATTTT. The chain recombines TRBV11-2 with TRBJ2-3; D may be TRBD2 (5 bases). The germline V and J ends were trimmed by 6 bases and 6 bases, with 22 bases remaining between them. Per the germline V gene, CDR1 is SGHAT and CDR2 is FQNNGV. The CDR3 contains 16 residues. Together with reference TRBV11-2 and TRBJ2-3, the CDR3 gives the full variable domain: EAGVAQSPRYKIIEKRQSVAFWCNPISGHATLYWYQQILGQGPKLLIQFQNNGVVDDSQLPKDRFSAERLKGVDSTLKIQPAKLEDSAVYLCASSFTRTGGGDTQYFGPGTRLTVL.

The chain has TRBV27 and TRBJ2-5, with a possible D match to TRBD1 (5 bases). With 4 bases removed from V and 8 bases from J, the gap between germline ends came to 17 bases. CDR1 and CDR2 (germline): MNHEY, SMNVEV (reference sequence). The CDR3 extends over 14 amino acids. The CDR3 loop reads CASSSGSRGGTQYF. The CDR3 DNA sequence: TGTGCCAGCAGTTCAGGGTCTAGAGGTGGAACCCAGTACTTC.

The rearrangement uses TRBV10-2 and TRBJ2-5; 12 bases fit TRBD2. Germline CDR1 reads WSHSY; CDR2 reads SAAADI. The CDR3 extends over 15 amino acids. J was trimmed by 1 base and V by 5 bases; bases with no gene match: 2. This CDR3 reads CASSRLAGAQETQYF. In DNA form, the CDR3 reads TGCGCCAGCAGTCGACTAGCGGGGGCCCAAGAGACCCAGTACTTC.

The chain combines TRBV10-3 with TRBJ2-7; D perhaps matches TRBD1 (6 bases). Between the trimmed V and J ends, which lost 5 bases and 3 bases, there was a span of 14 bases. Germline assignment: CDR1 ENHRY and CDR2 SYGVKD. CDR3 length: 14 residues. This CDR3 reads CAISKRQDNYEQYF. CDR3 bases: TGTGCCATCAGTAAAAGACAGGATAACTACGAGCAGTACTTC.

The chain joins TRBV18 to TRBJ2-2; D gene uncertain. The V end lost 6 bases, the J end lost 7 bases, and 24 bases lay between the germline ends. The CDR3 length is 17 residues. CDR1 is KGHSH and CDR2 is LQKENI in the germline V gene. CDR3 in amino acids: CASSWAGLPMNDGELFF. For the CDR3, the DNA is TGTGCCAGCTCGTGGGCAGGCCTACCGATGAATGACGGGGAGCTGTTTTTT.

This clone was picked up one time. J is TRBJ1-1 and V is TRBV19; D not certain. Trimming stripped 9 bases from V and 0 bases from J, with 14 bases between. CDR3 length equals 14 residues. Germline V lookup: CDR1 LNHDA, CDR2 SQIVND (reference sequence). The CDR3 DNA reads as TGTGCCAGCCGGCTGGTACAGATGAACACTGAAGCTTTCTTT. Translated: CASRLVQMNTEAFF.